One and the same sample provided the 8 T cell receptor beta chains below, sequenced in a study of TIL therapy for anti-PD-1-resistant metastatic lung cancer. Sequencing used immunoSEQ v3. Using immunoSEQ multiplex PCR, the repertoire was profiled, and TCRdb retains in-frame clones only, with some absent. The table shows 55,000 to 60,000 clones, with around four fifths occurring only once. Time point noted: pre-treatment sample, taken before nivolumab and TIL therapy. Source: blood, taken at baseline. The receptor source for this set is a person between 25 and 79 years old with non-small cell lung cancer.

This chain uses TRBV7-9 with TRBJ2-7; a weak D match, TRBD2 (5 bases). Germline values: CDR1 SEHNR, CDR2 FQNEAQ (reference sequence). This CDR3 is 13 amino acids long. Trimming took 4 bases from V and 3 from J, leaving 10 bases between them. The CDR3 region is CASSSGVVYEQYF. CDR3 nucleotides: TGTGCCAGCAGCTCCGGGGTGGTCTACGAGCAGTACTTC.

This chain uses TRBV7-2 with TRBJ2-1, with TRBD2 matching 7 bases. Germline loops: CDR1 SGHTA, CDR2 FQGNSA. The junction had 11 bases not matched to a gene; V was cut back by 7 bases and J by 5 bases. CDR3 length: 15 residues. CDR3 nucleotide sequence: TGTGCCAGCACCGCGCCGGAACTAGCGAACAATGAGCAGTTCTTC. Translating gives CASTAPELANNEQFF.

The CDR3: CASSVGGRGTDTQYF. For the CDR3, the DNA is TGTGCCAGCAGCGTAGGCGGGAGGGGCACAGATACGCAGTATTTT. V gene TRBV9 combines with J gene TRBJ2-3, with 9 bases aligning to TRBD2. There are 15 residues in the CDR3. V was pared by 0 bases and J by 1 base, with 0 bases of the junction left unmatched. Germline loops: CDR1 SGDLS, CDR2 YYNGEE.

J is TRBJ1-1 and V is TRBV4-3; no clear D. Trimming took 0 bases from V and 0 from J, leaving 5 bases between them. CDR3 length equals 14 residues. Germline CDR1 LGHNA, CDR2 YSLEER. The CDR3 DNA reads TGCGCCAGCAGCCAAGAACCGATGAACACTGAAGCTTTCTTT. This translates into CASSQEPMNTEAFF.

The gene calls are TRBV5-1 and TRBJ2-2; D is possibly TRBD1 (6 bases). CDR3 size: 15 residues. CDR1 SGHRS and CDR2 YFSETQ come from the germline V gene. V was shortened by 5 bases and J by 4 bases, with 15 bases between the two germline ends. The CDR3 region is CASSPTGSGTGELFF. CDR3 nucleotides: TGCGCCAGCAGTCCCACAGGGTCGGGCACCGGGGAGCTGTTTTTT.

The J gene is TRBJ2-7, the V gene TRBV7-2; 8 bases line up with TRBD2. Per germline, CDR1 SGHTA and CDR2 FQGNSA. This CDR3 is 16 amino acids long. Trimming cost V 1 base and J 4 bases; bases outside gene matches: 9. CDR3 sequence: CASSLVGSRGDYEQYF. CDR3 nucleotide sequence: TGTGCCAGCAGCTTAGTGGGCTCGCGGGGGGATTACGAGCAGTACTTC.

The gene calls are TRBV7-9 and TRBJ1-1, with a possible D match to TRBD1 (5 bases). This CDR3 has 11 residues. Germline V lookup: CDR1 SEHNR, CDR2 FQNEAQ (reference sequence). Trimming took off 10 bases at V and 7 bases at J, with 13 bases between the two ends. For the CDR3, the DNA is TGTGCCATGACAGCCCTCGATGAAGCTTTCTTT. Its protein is CAMTALDEAFF.

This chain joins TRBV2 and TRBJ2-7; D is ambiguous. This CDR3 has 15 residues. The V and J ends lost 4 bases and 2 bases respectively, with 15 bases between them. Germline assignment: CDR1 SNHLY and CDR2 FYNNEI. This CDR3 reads CASSGSSLSPYEQYF. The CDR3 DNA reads TGTGCCAGCAGTGGTAGTAGTCTGTCCCCCTACGAGCAGTACTTC.